Detailed here is one TCR beta chain. Its antigen remains undetermined. No base-level quality is on record; no much larger clone is a single base apart. This entry is derived from a study of T cell repertoires in cytomegalovirus infection (dated by TCRdb to about 2019). Broadly, across the study: Alongside well-studied HLA-B-restricted epitopes, the peptide stimulations were aimed at recently identified HLA-C-restricted CMV epitopes, whose presentation resists viral immunomodulation. Donor HLA type was relevant to the analysis, as public TCR beta signatures indicated carriage of CMV infection together with the matching HLA type. What the authors observed across the whole study: In the ex vivo response, HLA-C-restricted CMV-specific TCR beta clonotypes were dominant, and in two of eight donors the single most frequent clonotype came from this HLA-C-restricted group. Cumulative frequency of public TCR beta family members discriminated carriers of CMV infection plus the relevant HLA type in this cohort and an independent approximately 360-donor cohort.

Measured from the cysteine to the phenylalanine, the CDR3 is 14 residues long. The DNA shown is the 42-base CDR3, in frame from base 1. Trimming at the junction amounts to 4 bases on V and 8 bases on J, and the germline ends lie 15 bases apart. The germline V gene encodes CDR1 ENHRY and CDR2 SYGVKD. Instrument used: Illumina HiSeq 1500. The public reads were reprocessed in TCRdb via fastp at Q25 and MiXCR, keeping in-frame beta chains. Each CDR3 protein appears once, grouped with its most common genes and DNA. This sample is represented by about 830,000 distinct CDR3 sequences; 30% to 35% of them were singletons. The ten top clones hold over 10% of the sample. Per the publication, the treatment or condition label means: in vitro stimulation with specific CMV peptide epitopes to enrich CMV-specific T cells.

Material: cultured CD8+ T cells from PBMCs, obtained from culture after CMV antigen stimulation. The V and J genes are TRBV10-3 and TRBJ2-4; the D region is possibly TRBD1 or TRBD2, each matching across 5 bases. The TCR was taken from a human donor in good health (CMV status not recorded). Some clones in this sample may be carry-over from other donors' samples. The CDR3 in this case is CAISVRGAQDIQYF. The DNA reads TGTGCCATCAGTGTTCGGGGAGCACAGGACATTCAGTACTTC.